This passage covers 20 T cell receptor beta chains from one sample sequenced in a study of cytomegalovirus exposure and HLA in healthy donors. Researchers ran the PCR with 60 Vbeta and 13 Jbeta primers. TCRdb keeps only in-frame clones here, not all; method: immunoSEQ multiplex PCR. This table has roughly 120,000 clones, roughly three quarters appearing once. Sample: PBMCs. The receptors here all came from a woman under 30 in good health and CMV-seropositive.

The chain links TRBV7-9 to TRBJ2-5; 9 bases align to TRBD2. This CDR3 contains 16 residues. Germline V gene sequence: CDR1 SEHNR, CDR2 FQNEAQ (reference sequence). Trimming removed 1 base from V and 4 bases from J; junction bases left unmatched: 7. DNA for the CDR3: TGTGCCAGCAGCTTAGATGGCGGGAGGGCTAGAGAGACCCAGTACTTC. Residues: CASSLDGGRARETQYF.

The rearrangement links TRBV5-5 to TRBJ2-2; possibly TRBD1 for D (6 bases). Germline CDR1 SGHKS, CDR2 YYEKEE (reference sequence). The CDR3 runs 15 residues. V was cut by 1 base and J by 4 bases, with 11 bases left in between. CDR3 region: CASSLQGGLTGELFF. The CDR3, as DNA: TGTGCCAGCAGCTTGCAAGGGGGTCTCACCGGGGAGCTGTTTTTT.

The chain recombines TRBV19 with TRBJ1-1; possibly TRBD1 for D (6 bases). CDR1 and CDR2 (germline): LNHDA, SQIVND (reference sequence). This CDR3 is built from 14 residues. With 3 bases removed from V and 5 bases from J, the gap between germline ends came to 13 bases. The CDR3: CASSILGARTEAFF. CDR3 coding DNA: TGTGCCAGTAGTATTCTGGGGGCTCGGACTGAAGCTTTCTTT.

CDR3 protein: CASSAQGGVGTEAFF. The CDR3 coding sequence is TGTGCCAGCAGTGCTCAGGGTGGGGTGGGCACTGAAGCTTTCTTT. This rearrangement joins TRBV27 to TRBJ1-1, with a possible D match to TRBD1 (5 bases). Germline CDR1 MNHEY, CDR2 SMNVEV (reference sequence). Trimming cost V 5 bases and J 4 bases, with 17 bases left between them. The CDR3 sequence is 15 residues long.

CDR3 in amino acids: CASSQVRGDRFF. The CDR3 DNA is TGTGCCAGCAGCCAAGTTCGGGGTGATCGGTTTTTT. V and J are TRBV14 and TRBJ1-4, with no clear D. Germline assignment: CDR1 SGHDN and CDR2 FVKESK. CDR3 length equals 12 residues. V lost 1 base to trimming and J lost 16 bases, with 13 bases between them.

V and J are TRBV21-1 and TRBJ2-7; TRBD2 was called by the table and not checked on the DNA. TRBV21-1 has pseudogene status. This CDR3 comprises 14 residues. DNA for the CDR3: TGTGCCCCCCCGGAGACTAGCTTTTTCTACGAGCAGTACTTC. Translation: CAPPETSFFYEQYF.

V is TRBV10-2 and J is TRBJ1-2; 8 bases are shared with TRBD1. Germline CDR1 is WSHSY and CDR2 is SAAADI. There are 14 residues in the CDR3. J lost 5 bases, V lost 8 bases, and 10 bases had no gene match. The CDR3 reads CASRATGAWYGYTF. The CDR3 nucleotides are TGCGCCAGCCGCGCGACAGGGGCCTGGTATGGCTACACCTTC.

V is TRBV7-3 and J is TRBJ2-5; D perhaps matches TRBD2 (6 bases). The V end was cut by 5 bases, the J end by 4 bases, with 11 bases between. Per the germline V gene, CDR1 is SGHTA and CDR2 is FQGTGA. CDR3 size: 13 residues. This chain's CDR3 is CASSPYGGETQYF. For the CDR3, the DNA is TGTGCCAGCAGCCCCTACGGGGGAGAGACCCAGTACTTC.

The chain links TRBV4-1 to TRBJ1-1; possibly TRBD1 for D (5 bases). The CDR3 extends over 14 amino acids. Germline V gene lookup returns CDR1 MGHRA and CDR2 YSYEKL. The ends were cut back, 1 base at V and 0 bases at J, with 6 bases in the middle. CDR3 in amino acids: CASSQGQLNTEAFF. In DNA form, the CDR3 reads TGCGCCAGCAGCCAAGGACAGCTGAACACTGAAGCTTTCTTT.

The gene calls are TRBV7-2 and TRBJ2-1; D gene unclear. The CDR3 length is 15 residues. Trimming took 5 bases from V and 0 from J, leaving 11 bases between them. The germline V gene has CDR1 SGHTA and CDR2 FQGNSA. CDR3 DNA: TGTGCCAGCAGCCGTAGCCGTAACTCCTACAATGAGCAGTTCTTC. Its translation: CASSRSRNSYNEQFF.

The rearrangement links TRBV7-8 to TRBJ2-5, with 7 nucleotides matching TRBD1. Trimming removed 4 bases from V and 1 base from J; junction bases left unmatched: 3. The CDR3 loop spans 14 amino acids. Germline V lookup: CDR1 SGHVS, CDR2 FQNEAQ. Here the CDR3 DNA reads TGTGCCAGCAGCTATGACAGGGTCCAAGAGACCCAGTACTTC. Residues: CASSYDRVQETQYF. Full variable domain (rest looked up from reference TRBV7-8 and TRBJ2-5): GAGVSQSPRYKVAKRGQDVALRCDPISGHVSLFWYQQALGQGPEFLTYFQNEAQLDKSGLPSDRFFAERPEGSVSTLKIQRTQQEDSAVYLCASSYDRVQETQYFGPGTRLLVL.

The chain uses TRBV10-3 and TRBJ2-7; D is possibly TRBD2 (6 bases). This CDR3 region has 15 residues. The V end was cut by 8 bases, the J end by 5 bases, with 22 bases between. Germline CDR1 and CDR2: ENHRY and SYGVKD. In DNA form, the CDR3 reads TGTGCCATCTCGAGTGGGAGGAGGGCCGGGGACGAGCAGTACTTC. Translated, it gives CAISSGRRAGDEQYF.

The chain carries TRBV27 and TRBJ1-2; D is possibly TRBD1 (6 bases). Germline values: CDR1 MNHEY, CDR2 SMNVEV (reference sequence). The CDR3 contains 13 residues. V lost 5 bases, J lost 6 bases, and 13 bases lay in between. CDR3 residues: CASSRSGVDGYTF. The CDR3 region has the DNA TGTGCCAGCAGTCGATCAGGGGTGGATGGCTACACCTTC.

The rearrangement uses TRBV7-9 and TRBJ2-7, with 11 bases matching TRBD1. V lost 5 bases and J lost 5; bases outside the gene matches: 5. CDR1 and CDR2 from the germline V gene are SEHNR and FQNEAQ (reference sequence). The CDR3 is made up of 14 amino acids. The CDR3 DNA follows: TGTGCCAGCAGCCCCAGGGACAGGGGGGACGAGCAGTACTTC. Its protein is CASSPRDRGDEQYF.

The chain couples TRBV6-5 to TRBJ2-1, with 9 bases aligning to TRBD2. Germline V gene data show CDR1 as MNHEY and CDR2 as SVGAGI. V was pared by 7 bases and J by 4 bases, with 2 bases of the junction left unmatched. There are 13 residues in the CDR3. In nucleotides, the CDR3 is TGTGCCAGCACGACTAGCGGATACAATGAGCAGTTCTTC. This codes for CASTTSGYNEQFF.

This chain uses TRBV5-1 with TRBJ2-7; D is perhaps TRBD2 (5 bases). The V and J ends lost 3 bases and 3 bases respectively, with 10 bases between them. The CDR3 runs 13 residues. The V gene's germline CDR1 is SGHRS and CDR2 YFSETQ. CDR3 sequence reads: CASSYDGLYEQYF. DNA for the CDR3: TGCGCCAGCAGCTATGACGGACTCTACGAGCAGTACTTC.

The rearrangement joins TRBV19 to TRBJ1-1; D perhaps matches TRBD1 (6 bases). The CDR3 covers 13 residues. The germline V and J ends were trimmed by 7 bases and 4 bases, with 13 bases remaining between them. CDR1 LNHDA and CDR2 SQIVND come from the germline V gene (reference sequence). The CDR3 region is CASKRTEATEAFF. The DNA for the CDR3 is TGTGCCAGTAAAAGGACAGAAGCCACTGAAGCTTTCTTT.

The chain joins TRBV2 to TRBJ2-2; possibly TRBD1 for D (6 bases). Germline V gene lookup returns CDR1 SNHLY and CDR2 FYNNEI. V lost 3 bases and J lost 5, with 19 bases in between. CDR3 size: 17 residues. The CDR3 DNA is TGTGCCAGCAGTGAGAACATTCCACCCAGGGGAACCGGGGAGCTGTTTTTT. Its translation is CASSENIPPRGTGELFF.

This clone was observed a single time. The chain joins TRBV5-1 to TRBJ2-2; 7 nucleotides line up with TRBD2. Trimming at V came to 6 bases and at J to 4 bases, leaving 12 bases not matched to a gene. Germline values: CDR1 SGHRS, CDR2 YFSETQ. The CDR3 has 16 amino acids. The CDR3 bases are TGCGCCAGCATCCCAGGAGCGGGATCGAGCACCGGGGAGCTGTTTTTT. Residues: CASIPGAGSSTGELFF.

The rearrangement links TRBV11-2 to TRBJ2-7; TRBD2 matches 12 bases. Germline lookup yields CDR1 SGHAT and CDR2 FQNNGV. The CDR3 length is 15 residues. The V segment lost 5 bases and the J segment 6 bases; nucleotides outside the gene matches: 8. DNA of the CDR3: TGTGCCAGCAGCGTCGGACTAGCGGGATTAGGCGAGCAGTACTTC. This translates into CASSVGLAGLGEQYF.